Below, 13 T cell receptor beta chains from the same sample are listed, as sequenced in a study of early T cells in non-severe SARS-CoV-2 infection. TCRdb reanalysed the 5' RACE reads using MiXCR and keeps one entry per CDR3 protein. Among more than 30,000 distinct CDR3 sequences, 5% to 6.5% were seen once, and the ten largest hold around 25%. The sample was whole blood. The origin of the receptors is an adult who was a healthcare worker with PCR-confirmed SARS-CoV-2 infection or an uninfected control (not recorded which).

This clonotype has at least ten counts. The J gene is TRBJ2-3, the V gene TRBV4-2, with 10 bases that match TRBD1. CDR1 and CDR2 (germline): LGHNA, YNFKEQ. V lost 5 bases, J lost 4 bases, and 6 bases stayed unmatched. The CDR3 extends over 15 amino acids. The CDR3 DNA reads TGTGCCAGCAGCGGGGCCGGGACAGGGGCAGATACGCAGTATTTT. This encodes CASSGAGTGADTQYF.

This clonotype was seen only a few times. The CDR3: CASSFVRGTGKYNEQFF. DNA for the CDR3: TGTGCCAGCAGTTTCGTTCGCGGGACAGGGAAATACAATGAGCAGTTCTTC. This chain joins TRBV27 and TRBJ2-1; TRBD1 matches at 9 bases. CDR3 length: 17 residues. V shed 3 bases, J shed 4 bases, and the junction held 10 bases outside the gene matches. CDR1 and CDR2 from the germline V gene are MNHEY and SMNVEV (reference sequence).

The CDR3, as DNA: TGTGCCAGCAGTCTACAGGGCGAGCAGTACTTC. Translating gives CASSLQGEQYF. The chain employs TRBV3-1 and TRBJ2-7; D may be TRBD1 (6 bases). Deletions cut 6 bases from V and 6 bases from J, with 9 bases between. This CDR3 region has 11 residues. Germline assignment: CDR1 LGHDT and CDR2 YNNKEL (reference sequence).

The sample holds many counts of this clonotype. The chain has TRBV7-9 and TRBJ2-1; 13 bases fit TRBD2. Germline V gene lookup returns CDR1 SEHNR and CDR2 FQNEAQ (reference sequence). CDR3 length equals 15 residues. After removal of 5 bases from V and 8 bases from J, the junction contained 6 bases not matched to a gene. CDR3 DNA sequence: TGTGCCAGCAGCCTACTAGCGGGGGGGCGCGATGAGCAGTTCTTC. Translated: CASSLLAGGRDEQFF.

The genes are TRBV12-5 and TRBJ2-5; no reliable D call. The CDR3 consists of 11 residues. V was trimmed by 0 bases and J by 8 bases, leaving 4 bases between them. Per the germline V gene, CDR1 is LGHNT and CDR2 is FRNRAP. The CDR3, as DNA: TGTGCTAGTGGTTTGGTCGGCACCCAGTACTTC. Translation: CASGLVGTQYF.

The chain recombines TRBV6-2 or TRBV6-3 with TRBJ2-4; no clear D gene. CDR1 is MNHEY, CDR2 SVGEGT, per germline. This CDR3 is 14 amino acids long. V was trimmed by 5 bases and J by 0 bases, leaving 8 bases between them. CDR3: CASSLDSAKNIQYF. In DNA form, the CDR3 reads TGTGCCAGCAGTCTAGATTCAGCCAAAAACATTCAGTACTTC.

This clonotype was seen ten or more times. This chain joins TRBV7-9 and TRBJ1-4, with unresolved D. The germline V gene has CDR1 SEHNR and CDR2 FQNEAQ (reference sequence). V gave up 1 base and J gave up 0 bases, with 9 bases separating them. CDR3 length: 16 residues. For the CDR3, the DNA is TGTGCCAGCAGCTTAGTGAGTGGGACAACTAATGAAAAACTGTTTTTT. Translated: CASSLVSGTTNEKLFF.

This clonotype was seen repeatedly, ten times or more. CDR3 region: CASNTPGSRANEQFF. CDR3 DNA: TGTGCCAGCAACACCCCGGGAAGCAGGGCCAATGAGCAGTTCTTC. V and J are TRBV7-9 and TRBJ2-1; the D call may be TRBD1 or TRBD2 (5 bases each). The ends were cut back, 7 bases at V and 6 bases at J, with 19 bases in the middle. The CDR3 loop spans 15 amino acids. Germline V gene lookup returns CDR1 SEHNR and CDR2 FQNEAQ (reference sequence).

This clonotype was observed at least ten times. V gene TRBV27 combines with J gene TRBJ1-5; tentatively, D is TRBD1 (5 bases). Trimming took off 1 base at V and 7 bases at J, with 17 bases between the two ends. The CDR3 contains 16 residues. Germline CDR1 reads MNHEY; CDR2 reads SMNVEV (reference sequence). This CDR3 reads CASSLFGGGIGQPQHF. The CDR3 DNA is TGTGCCAGCAGTTTATTCGGGGGAGGGATCGGCCAGCCCCAGCATTTT.

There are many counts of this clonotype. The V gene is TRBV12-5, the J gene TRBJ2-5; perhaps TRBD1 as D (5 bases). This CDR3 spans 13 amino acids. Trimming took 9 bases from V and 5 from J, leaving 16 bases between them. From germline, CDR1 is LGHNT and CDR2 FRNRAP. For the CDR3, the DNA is TGTGCTAGCGCCCTAGGGGTTCCGGAGACCCAGTACTTC. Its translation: CASALGVPETQYF.

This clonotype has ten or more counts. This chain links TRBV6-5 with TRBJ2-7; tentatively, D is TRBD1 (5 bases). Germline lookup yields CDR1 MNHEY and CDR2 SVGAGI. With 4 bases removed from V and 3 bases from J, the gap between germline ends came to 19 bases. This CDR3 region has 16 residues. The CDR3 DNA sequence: TGTGCCAGCAGTTCCATCAAGCAGGGAAAGGACTACGAGCAGTACTTC. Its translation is CASSSIKQGKDYEQYF.

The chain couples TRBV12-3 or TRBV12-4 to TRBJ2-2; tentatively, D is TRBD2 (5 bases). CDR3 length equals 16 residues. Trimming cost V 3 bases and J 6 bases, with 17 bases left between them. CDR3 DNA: TGTGCCAGCAGTTTGGCCCCCCGAACGCGGGCCGGGGAGCTGTTTTTT. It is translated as CASSLAPRTRAGELFF.

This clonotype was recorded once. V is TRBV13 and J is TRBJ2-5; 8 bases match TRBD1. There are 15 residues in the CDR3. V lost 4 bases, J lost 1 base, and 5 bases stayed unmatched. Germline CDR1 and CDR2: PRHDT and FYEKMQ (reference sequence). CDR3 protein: CASSSTGVLQETQYF. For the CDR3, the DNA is TGTGCCAGCAGCTCGACAGGGGTACTCCAAGAGACCCAGTACTTC.